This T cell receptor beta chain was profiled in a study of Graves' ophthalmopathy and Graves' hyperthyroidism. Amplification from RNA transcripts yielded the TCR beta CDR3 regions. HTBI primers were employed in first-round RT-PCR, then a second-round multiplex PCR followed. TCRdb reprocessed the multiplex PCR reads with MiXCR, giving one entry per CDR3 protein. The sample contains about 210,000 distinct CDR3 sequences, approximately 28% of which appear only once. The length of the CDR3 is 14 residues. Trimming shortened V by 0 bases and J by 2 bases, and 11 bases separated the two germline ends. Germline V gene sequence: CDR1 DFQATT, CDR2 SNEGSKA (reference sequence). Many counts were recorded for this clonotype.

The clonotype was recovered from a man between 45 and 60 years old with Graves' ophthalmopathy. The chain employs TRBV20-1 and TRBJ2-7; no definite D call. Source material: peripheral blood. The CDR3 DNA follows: TGCAGTGCTAGAGATCGTCCTAGTCCCTACGAGCAGTACTTC. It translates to CSARDRPSPYEQYF.